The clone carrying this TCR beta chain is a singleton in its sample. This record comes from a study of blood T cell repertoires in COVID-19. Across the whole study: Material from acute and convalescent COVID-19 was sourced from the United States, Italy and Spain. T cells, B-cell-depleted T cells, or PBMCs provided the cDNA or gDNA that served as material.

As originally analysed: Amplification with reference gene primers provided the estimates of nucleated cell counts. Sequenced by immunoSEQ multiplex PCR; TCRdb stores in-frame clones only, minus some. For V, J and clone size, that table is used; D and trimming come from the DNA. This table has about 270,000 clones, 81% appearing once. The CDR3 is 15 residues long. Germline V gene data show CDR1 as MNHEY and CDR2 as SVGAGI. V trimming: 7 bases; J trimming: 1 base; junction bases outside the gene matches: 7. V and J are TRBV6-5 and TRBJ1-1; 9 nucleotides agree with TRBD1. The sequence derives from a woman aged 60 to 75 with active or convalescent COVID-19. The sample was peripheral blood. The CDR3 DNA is TGTGCCAGCATGACAGGGGGTTCGGGGAACACTGAAGCTTTCTTT. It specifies CASMTGGSGNTEAFF.